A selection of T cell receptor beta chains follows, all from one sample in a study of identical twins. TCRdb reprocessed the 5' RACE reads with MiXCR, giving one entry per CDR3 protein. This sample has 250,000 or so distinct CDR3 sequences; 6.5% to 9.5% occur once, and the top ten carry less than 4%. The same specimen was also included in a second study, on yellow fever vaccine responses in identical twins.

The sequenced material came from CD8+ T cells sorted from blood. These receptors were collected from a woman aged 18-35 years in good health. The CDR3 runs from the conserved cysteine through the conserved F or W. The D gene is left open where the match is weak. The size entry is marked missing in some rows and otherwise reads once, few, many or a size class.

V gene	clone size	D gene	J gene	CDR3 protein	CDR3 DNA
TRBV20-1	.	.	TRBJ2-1	CSAEDILGNEQFF	TGCAGTGCTGAAGACATACTGGGCAATGAGCAGTTCTTC
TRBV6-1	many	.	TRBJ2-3	CASHLGGRAGTDTQYF	TGTGCCAGCCATTTGGGGGGGCGCGCGGGCACAGATACGCAGTATTTT
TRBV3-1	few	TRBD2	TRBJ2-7	CASSQIAGGLYEQYF	TGTGCCAGCAGCCAGATAGCGGGGGGGCTTTACGAGCAGTACTTC
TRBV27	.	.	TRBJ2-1	CASSPHPRNYNEQFF	TGTGCCAGCAGTCCTCACCCCCGTAACTACAATGAGCAGTTCTTC
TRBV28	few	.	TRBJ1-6	CASSTQNAYNSPLHF	TGTGCCAGCAGTACCCAGAATGCCTATAATTCACCCCTCCACTTT
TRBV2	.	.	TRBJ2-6	CASMSGANVLTF	TGTGCCAGCATGTCTGGGGCCAACGTCCTGACTTTC
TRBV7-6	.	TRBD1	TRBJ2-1	CASSLDAGQGFFSEQFF	TGTGCCAGCAGCTTAGATGCCGGACAGGGGTTCTTTAGTGAGCAGTTCTTC
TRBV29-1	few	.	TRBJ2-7	CSVERAGSYEQYF	TGCAGCGTTGAGAGGGCAGGCTCCTACGAGCAGTACTTC
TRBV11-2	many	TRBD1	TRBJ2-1	CASRPPQGEGYNEQFF	TGTGCCAGCAGGCCTCCCCAGGGGGAAGGCTACAATGAGCAGTTCTTC
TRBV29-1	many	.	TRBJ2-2	CSVEDSTGELFF	TGCAGCGTTGAAGATTCCACCGGGGAGCTGTTTTTT
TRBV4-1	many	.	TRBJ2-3	CASSQATSMDTQYF	TGCGCCAGCAGCCAAGCCACTAGTATGGATACGCAGTATTTT
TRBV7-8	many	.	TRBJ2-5	CASSKGETQYF	TGTGCCAGCTCCAAGGGTGAGACCCAGTACTTC
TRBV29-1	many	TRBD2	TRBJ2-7	CSVRLAGTYEQYF	TGCAGCGTTAGACTAGCGGGGACCTACGAGCAGTACTTC
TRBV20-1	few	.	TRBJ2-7	CSARDRELPYEQYF	TGCAGTGCTAGAGACAGGGAACTTCCCTACGAGCAGTACTTC
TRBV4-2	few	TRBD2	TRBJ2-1	CASSQADGGGGEQFF	TGTGCCAGCAGCCAAGCGGACGGGGGGGGTGGTGAGCAGTTCTTC
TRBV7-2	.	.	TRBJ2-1	CASSLAGLNEGEQFF	TGTGCCAGCAGCTTAGCGGGCTTGAATGAGGGTGAGCAGTTCTTC
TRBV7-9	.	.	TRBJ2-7	CASSLALSRDEQYF	TGTGCCAGCAGCTTAGCCCTCTCTAGGGACGAGCAGTACTTC
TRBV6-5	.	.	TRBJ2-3	CASSYEDIGTDTQYF	TGTGCCAGCAGTTACGAGGACATCGGCACAGATACGCAGTATTTT
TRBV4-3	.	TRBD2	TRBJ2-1	CASSQPSGRAGYNEQFF	TGCGCCAGCAGCCAACCTAGCGGGAGGGCCGGCTACAATGAGCAGTTCTTC
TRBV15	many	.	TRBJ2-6	CATSRAEGTGANVLTF	TGTGCCACCAGCAGAGCAGAGGGTACTGGGGCCAACGTCCTGACTTTC
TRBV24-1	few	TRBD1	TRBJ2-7	CATSLGQGMHEQYF	TGTGCCACATCCTTGGGACAGGGCATGCACGAGCAGTACTTC
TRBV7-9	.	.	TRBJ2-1	CASSPKQPLSSYNEQFF	TGTGCCAGCAGCCCAAAACAGCCACTAAGCTCCTACAATGAGCAGTTCTTC
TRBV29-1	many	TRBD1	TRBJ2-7	CSVVPGTGNEQYF	TGCAGCGTTGTCCCTGGGACAGGGAACGAGCAGTACTTC
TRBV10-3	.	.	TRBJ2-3	CAITGAFADTQYF	TGTGCCATCACTGGAGCCTTTGCAGATACGCAGTATTTT
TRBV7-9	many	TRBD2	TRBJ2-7	CASSPRTSFEQYF	TGTGCCAGCAGCCCACGGACTAGCTTCGAGCAGTACTTC
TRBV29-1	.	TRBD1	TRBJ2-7	CSVATGGVERYF	TGCAGCGTCGCAACAGGGGGCGTCGAGCGGTACTTC